The 29 T cell receptor beta chains given below trace back to one sample, sequenced in a study of blood T cell repertoires in COVID-19. Libraries were prepared by immunoSEQ multiplex PCR; TCRdb keeps only in-frame clonotypes and omits some of them. The sample shows 120,000 or so clones, around two thirds of them seen only once. Specimen: peripheral blood. The source of these receptors is a woman in her seventies with acute or convalescent COVID-19.

This clone was picked up a small number of times. This chain links TRBV7-3 with TRBJ2-7; TRBD1 agrees at 8 bases. V shed 5 bases, J shed 6 bases, and the junction held 6 bases outside the gene matches. Germline V gene lookup returns CDR1 SGHTA and CDR2 FQGTGA. This CDR3 comprises 13 residues. CDR3 coding DNA: TGTGCCAGCAGCCTCCTCACAGGGGGCGAGCAGTACTTC. It specifies CASSLLTGGEQYF.

The chain has TRBV27 and TRBJ2-2; 9 bases line up with TRBD2. The length of the CDR3 is 17 residues. The germline V gene encodes CDR1 MNHEY and CDR2 SMNVEV (reference sequence). J lost 4 bases, V lost 3 bases, and 9 bases had no gene match. The CDR3 DNA reads TGTGCCAGCAGTTTCGGGCGGGGGGGGCAGGCCACCGGGGAGCTGTTTTTT. It specifies CASSFGRGGQATGELFF.

This clone was seen a few times. V and J are TRBV10-1 and TRBJ1-4, with unresolved D. Germline lookup yields CDR1 WNHNN and CDR2 SYGVQD (reference sequence). With 6 bases removed from V and 5 bases from J, the gap between germline ends came to 13 bases. The CDR3 spans 14 residues. The CDR3 loop is CASRGLSRNEKLFF. The CDR3 DNA follows: TGCGCCAGCAGGGGTTTGTCTAGGAATGAAAAACTGTTTTTT.

V and J are TRBV7-8 and TRBJ2-2; TRBD2 might be the D (6 bases). In germline, CDR1 is SGHVS, CDR2 FQNEAQ. Trimming shortened V by 6 bases and J by 1 base, and 12 bases separated the two germline ends. The CDR3 is made up of 15 amino acids. This CDR3 is CASRFTGRNTGELFF. CDR3 nucleotide sequence: TGTGCCAGCAGATTCACCGGGAGGAACACCGGGGAGCTGTTTTTT.

Only a few counts were recorded for this clone. The gene calls are TRBV6-2 or TRBV6-3 and TRBJ1-2, with no clear D. Deletions cut 2 bases from V and 7 bases from J, with 11 bases between. This CDR3 has 13 residues. The germline gives CDR1 MNHEY, CDR2 SVGEGT. The CDR3 is CASSYERGSGYTF. The CDR3 DNA sequence: TGTGCCAGCAGTTACGAGCGGGGAAGTGGCTACACCTTC.

The chain has TRBV19 and TRBJ2-5, with D possibly matching TRBD2 (7 bases). This CDR3 contains 13 residues. Germline CDR1 and CDR2: LNHDA and SQIVND (reference sequence). The V end lost 6 bases, the J end lost 5 bases, and 13 bases lay between the germline ends. The CDR3 region has the DNA TGTGCCAGTAGCCCAGGGAGGGGGGAGACCCAGTACTTC. Its translation is CASSPGRGETQYF. Using reference TRBV19 and TRBJ2-5 for the parts outside the CDR3, the full variable domain is DGGITQSPKYLFRKEGQNVTLSCEQNLNHDAMYWYRQDPGQGLRLIYYSQIVNDFQKGDIAEGYSVSREKKESFPLTVTSAQKNPTAFYLCASSPGRGETQYFGPGTRLLVL.

In this sample, this clone turned up a few times. This rearrangement joins TRBV5-5 to TRBJ2-5, with D tentatively TRBD1 (7 bases). With 4 bases removed from V and 4 bases from J, the gap between germline ends came to 14 bases. The germline gives CDR1 SGHKS, CDR2 YYEKEE (reference sequence). The CDR3 contains 14 residues. The CDR3 is CASSGPGGRETQYF. The CDR3 coding sequence is TGTGCCAGCAGCGGGCCAGGGGGGAGAGAGACCCAGTACTTC.

This clone was seen just once. The chain is built from TRBV27 and TRBJ1-1; TRBD1 aligns across 8 bases. Germline V gene sequence: CDR1 MNHEY, CDR2 SMNVEV (reference sequence). The CDR3 loop spans 12 amino acids. Trimming took 4 bases from V and 10 from J; bases not matched to a gene: 5. CDR3 nucleotides: TGTGCCAGCAGTTACTCGACAGGGGCAGCTTTCTTT. Its protein product is CASSYSTGAAFF.

The chain links TRBV19 to TRBJ1-5; the D gene is possibly TRBD1 (5 bases). This CDR3 contains 14 residues. CDR1 is LNHDA and CDR2 is SQIVND in the germline V gene (reference sequence). The germline V and J ends were trimmed by 5 bases and 3 bases, with 11 bases remaining between them. DNA for the CDR3: TGTGCCAGTAGTCTAACAGGTGTCAATCAGCCCCAGCATTTT. As protein: CASSLTGVNQPQHF.

The CDR3, as DNA: TGTGCCAGCAGGCCAGGGGGCGCGGAAGATACGCAGTATTTT. Encoded protein: CASRPGGAEDTQYF. This chain connects TRBV28 to TRBJ2-3, with 8 positions matching TRBD1. V was clipped by 6 bases and J by 5 bases; unmatched bases: 7. CDR3 length: 14 residues. Germline CDR1 reads MDHEN; CDR2 reads SYDVKM. The complete variable domain, with remaining parts taken from reference TRBV28 and TRBJ2-3, reads DVKVTQSSRYLVKRTGEKVFLECVQDMDHENMFWYRQDPGLGLRLIYFSYDVKMKEKGDIPEGYSVSREKKERFSLILESASTNQTSMYLCASRPGGAEDTQYFGPGTRLTVL.

This chain connects TRBV5-1 to TRBJ2-3, with D maybe TRBD1 (5 bases). Germline assignment: CDR1 SGHRS and CDR2 YFSETQ. V lost 4 bases and J lost 1, with 10 bases in between. This CDR3 spans 14 amino acids. In DNA, the CDR3 is TGCGCCAGCAGCGCAATACAGGGCACAGATACGCAGTATTTT. The encoded protein is CASSAIQGTDTQYF.

The chain joins TRBV4-3 to TRBJ2-7; possibly TRBD2 for D (6 bases). Germline V lookup: CDR1 LGHNA, CDR2 YSLEER. Trimming stripped 0 bases from V and 3 bases from J, with 9 bases between. This CDR3 region has 14 residues. For the CDR3, the DNA is TGCGCCAGCAGCCAAGATCCGGGACTCTACGAGCAGTACTTC. Amino acid sequence: CASSQDPGLYEQYF.

The chain couples TRBV5-1 to TRBJ2-2, with 11 bases that match TRBD2. The CDR3 runs 18 residues. Germline V gene data show CDR1 as SGHRS and CDR2 as YFSETQ. V lost 2 bases, J lost 4 bases, and 10 bases stayed unmatched. The CDR3 DNA reads as TGCGCCAGCAGCTTTGAACCTAGCGGGGGGCTGAGCACCGGGGAGCTGTTTTTT. Residues: CASSFEPSGGLSTGELFF.

The chain couples TRBV15 to TRBJ2-3; 10 bases line up with TRBD2. V shed 0 bases and J 2 bases; nucleotides not matched to a gene: 5. The V gene's germline CDR1 is LNHNV and CDR2 YYDKDF (reference sequence). The CDR3 is 17 residues long. The CDR3 reads CATSRDGLAEHTDTQYF. CDR3 nucleotide sequence: TGTGCCACCAGCAGAGATGGACTAGCGGAGCACACAGATACGCAGTATTTT.

The J gene is TRBJ2-7, the V gene TRBV3-1 (or the pseudogene TRBV3-2); D may be TRBD2 (6 bases). The CDR3 is made up of 14 amino acids. The V end lost 1 base, the J end lost 4 bases, and 11 bases lay between the germline ends. The germline V gene encodes CDR1 LGHDT and CDR2 YNNKEL (reference sequence). The CDR3 coding sequence is TGTGCCAGCAGCCAAGGGGACTGGACTTACGAGCAGTACTTC. The encoded protein is CASSQGDWTYEQYF.

This clone has more than one count but fewer than ten. V is TRBV27 and J is TRBJ2-6; no firm D call. Trimming shortened V by 7 bases and J by 0 bases, and 4 bases separated the two germline ends. This CDR3 has 13 amino acids. Germline V gene lookup returns CDR1 MNHEY and CDR2 SMNVEV (reference sequence). The CDR3 DNA sequence: TGTGCCAGCATCAGCTCTGGGGCCAACGTCCTGACTTTC. Translated, it gives CASISSGANVLTF.

The chain is built from TRBV10-3 and TRBJ1-5, with 8 positions matching TRBD1. Trimming at V came to 7 bases and at J to 7 bases, leaving 12 bases not matched to a gene. Germline CDR1 reads ENHRY; CDR2 reads SYGVKD. The CDR3 extends over 15 amino acids. The CDR3 reads CAITSQGAGGQPQHF. For the CDR3, the DNA is TGTGCCATCACCTCCCAGGGGGCCGGAGGGCAGCCCCAGCATTTT.

The count of this clone is one. The gene calls are TRBV9 and TRBJ2-7; 11 nucleotides agree with TRBD2. The length of the CDR3 is 16 residues. The J segment lost 2 bases and the V segment lost 3 bases, leaving 7 bases of the junction unmatched. CDR1 is SGDLS and CDR2 is YYNGEE in the germline V gene. In DNA form, the CDR3 reads TGTGCCAGCAGCGCCGGTAGCGGGGGGGCTCCCTACGAGCAGTACTTC. This codes for CASSAGSGGAPYEQYF.

The V call is TRBV5-6, the J call TRBJ2-2, with 9 bases that match TRBD2. The V and J ends lost 4 bases and 1 base, in that order; junction bases with no gene match: 8. The CDR3 is made up of 17 amino acids. Germline assignment: CDR1 SGHDT and CDR2 YYEEEE. CDR3 bases: TGTGCCAGCAGCCGCGGAGTTAGCGGGGGGAACACCGGGGAGCTGTTTTTT. This codes for CASSRGVSGGNTGELFF.

V gene TRBV28 combines with J gene TRBJ2-1, with D possibly being TRBD2 (5 bases). This CDR3 contains 15 residues. Germline-derived CDR1 and CDR2 are MDHEN and SYDVKM. V gave up 4 bases and J gave up 9 bases, with 19 bases separating them. The CDR3 DNA reads as TGTGCCAGCAGTTCGCACCGGGATCCGCAATCTGAGCAGTTCTTC. Its translation: CASSSHRDPQSEQFF.

The chain uses TRBV9 and TRBJ2-6; D perhaps matches TRBD1 (6 bases). Germline-derived CDR1 and CDR2 are SGDLS and YYNGEE. This CDR3 has 18 residues. V dropped 4 bases and J dropped 0 bases, with 17 bases sitting between them. The CDR3 bases are TGTGCCAGCAGCCCGTCGTCGACAGGCTTCTCTGGGGCCAACGTCCTGACTTTC. This sequence encodes CASSPSSTGFSGANVLTF.

At least ten counts were recorded for this clone. CDR3 DNA: TGTGCCAGCAGCGTAGCGGCAGGGGGTACTCAAGAGACCCAGTACTTC. This gives the protein CASSVAAGGTQETQYF. The chain is built from TRBV9 and TRBJ2-5; the match to TRBD1 covers 7 bases. Germline trimming cut 0 bases from V and 2 bases from J; bases unmatched to any gene: 7. The germline V gene encodes CDR1 SGDLS and CDR2 YYNGEE. The CDR3 is 16 residues long. Drawing the rest from reference TRBV9 and TRBJ2-5, the complete variable domain is DSGVTQTPKHLITATGQRVTLRCSPRSGDLSVYWYQQSLDQGLQFLIQYYNGEERAKGNILERFSAQQFPDLHSELNLSSLELGDSALYFCASSVAAGGTQETQYFGPGTRLLVL.

This chain joins TRBV10-3 and TRBJ2-7; 7 bases align to TRBD1. Germline CDR1 ENHRY, CDR2 SYGVKD. This CDR3 spans 14 amino acids. The V gene end was trimmed by 4 bases and the J gene end by 5 bases; junction bases not matched to a gene: 8. The CDR3 sequence is CAISAKTGTDEQYF. In nucleotides, the CDR3 is TGTGCCATCAGTGCAAAGACAGGGACCGACGAGCAGTACTTC.

This clone appeared once. The V gene is TRBV12-3 or TRBV12-4, the J gene TRBJ2-1; D is unresolved. CDR3 length: 11 residues. V was clipped by 1 base and J by 12 bases, with 7 bases between them. The CDR3 sequence: CASSLGVLQFF. Here the CDR3 DNA reads TGTGCCAGCAGTTTAGGAGTTCTGCAGTTCTTC.

The J gene is TRBJ1-2, the V gene TRBV6-5; 7 nucleotides match TRBD1. Per germline, CDR1 MNHEY and CDR2 SVGAGI. Losses at the gene ends were 6 bases for V and 5 bases for J; bases not matched to a gene: 9. The CDR3 runs to 14 residues. The CDR3 protein is CASRKGGAGYGYTF. The CDR3 DNA sequence: TGTGCCAGCAGGAAAGGGGGCGCAGGGTATGGCTACACCTTC.

The V call is TRBV3-1 (or the pseudogene TRBV3-2), the J call TRBJ1-4, with D unresolved. This CDR3 is 15 amino acids long. Germline V gives CDR1 LGHDT, CDR2 YNNKEL (reference sequence). The V end was cut by 0 bases, the J end by 6 bases, with 11 bases between. Here the CDR3 DNA reads TGTGCCAGCAGCCAAGAGCGGGGATTGGATGAAAAACTGTTTTTT. Its translation: CASSQERGLDEKLFF.

This clone was counted a few times. CDR3 region: CASAGLPPGELFF. CDR3 bases: TGTGCCTCAGCGGGGTTGCCACCCGGGGAGCTGTTTTTT. This chain connects TRBV19 to TRBJ2-2, with TRBD2 matching over 7 bases. The length of the CDR3 is 13 residues. From germline, CDR1 is LNHDA and CDR2 SQIVND (reference sequence). The junction had 9 bases not matched to a gene; V was cut back by 11 bases and J by 6 bases.

The J gene is TRBJ2-7, the V gene TRBV6-5; D remains unclear. The CDR3 length is 12 residues. V lost 6 bases to trimming and J lost 3 bases, with 9 bases between them. Germline CDR1 reads MNHEY; CDR2 reads SVGAGI. This CDR3 is CASSATSYEQYF. In DNA, the CDR3 is TGTGCCAGCAGCGCAACGAGCTACGAGCAGTACTTC.

This clone was picked up one time. The CDR3 protein is CASSQGQGTYNEQFF. The CDR3 DNA reads TGTGCCAGCAGCCAAGGGCAGGGTACCTACAATGAGCAGTTCTTC. V gene TRBV3-1 (or the pseudogene TRBV3-2) combines with J gene TRBJ2-1; possibly TRBD1 for D (5 bases). The CDR3 covers 15 residues. V was cut by 1 base and J by 2 bases, with 9 bases left in between. CDR1 and CDR2 (germline): LGHDT, YNNKEL (reference sequence).